This TCR beta chain is drawn from a study of blood T cell repertoires in COVID-19. At the level of the study: Italy, Spain and the United States were the sources of the convalescent and acute COVID-19 samples. PBMCs, B-cell-depleted T cells, or T cells were the source of the cDNA or gDNA that made up the material.

Trimming cost V 4 bases and J 6 bases; bases outside gene matches: 12. Looked up from germline, CDR1 is SEHNR and CDR2 is FQNEAQ (reference sequence). The length of the CDR3 is 16 residues. The protocol was immunoSEQ multiplex PCR, while the TCRdb copy is restricted to in-frame clones and leaves out a portion. The sample yields roughly 250,000 clones, under 85% seen once. Sequences were obtained from peripheral blood. The chain combines TRBV7-9 with TRBJ2-3, with 8 positions matching TRBD2. This receptor was taken from a middle-aged woman with active or convalescent COVID-19. CDR3 sequence (DNA): TGTGCCAGCAGCTCAGAATTGGGGGGACTAGTTGATACGCAGTATTTT. Translated, it gives CASSSELGGLVDTQYF.